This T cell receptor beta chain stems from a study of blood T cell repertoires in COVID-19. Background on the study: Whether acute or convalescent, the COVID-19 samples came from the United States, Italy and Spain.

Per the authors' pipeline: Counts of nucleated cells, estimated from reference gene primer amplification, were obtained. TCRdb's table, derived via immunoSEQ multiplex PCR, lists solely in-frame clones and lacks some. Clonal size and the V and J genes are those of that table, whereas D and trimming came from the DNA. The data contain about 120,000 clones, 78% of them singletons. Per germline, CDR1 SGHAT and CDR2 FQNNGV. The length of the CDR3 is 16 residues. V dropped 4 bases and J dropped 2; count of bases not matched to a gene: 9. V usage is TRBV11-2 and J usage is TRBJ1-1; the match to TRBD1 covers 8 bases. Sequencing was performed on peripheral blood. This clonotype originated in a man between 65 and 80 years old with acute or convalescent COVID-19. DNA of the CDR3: TGTGCCAGCAGCTCCGACCGACAGGGGAGAAACACTGAAGCTTTCTTT. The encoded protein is CASSSDRQGRNTEAFF.